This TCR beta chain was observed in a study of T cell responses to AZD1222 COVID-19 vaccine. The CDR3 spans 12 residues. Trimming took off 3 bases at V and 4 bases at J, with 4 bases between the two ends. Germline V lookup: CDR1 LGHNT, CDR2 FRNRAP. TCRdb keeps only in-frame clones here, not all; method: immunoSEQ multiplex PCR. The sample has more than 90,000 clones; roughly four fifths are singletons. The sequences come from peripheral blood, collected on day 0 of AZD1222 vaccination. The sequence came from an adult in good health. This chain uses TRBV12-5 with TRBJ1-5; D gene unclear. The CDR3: CASGFGNQPQHF. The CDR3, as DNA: TGTGCTAGTGGTTTTGGGAATCAGCCCCAGCATTTT.